This T cell receptor (beta chain) derives from a study of cytomegalovirus exposure and HLA in healthy donors. As for the study in general: Among a few hundred genotyped donors, around 80% fell in the Caucasian-associated ancestry cluster.

This PCR relied on a set of 60 Vbeta primers and 13 Jbeta primers. Profiled with immunoSEQ multiplex PCR; TCRdb holds only in-frame clones, not every one. The sample includes 100,000 to 120,000 clones, roughly 13% of them seen just once. V was pared by 0 bases and J by 7 bases, with 14 bases between. Germline V gene lookup returns CDR1 SGDLS and CDR2 YYNGEE. The CDR3 covers 15 residues. In its sample, this clone was seen a few times. Its antigen is not identified. Study results and limitations: In vitro, three CMV-associated chains proved specific for CMV antigens. For TCR beta chains, V- and J-gene trimming was later linked to a missense DCLRE1C variant. TCR beta sequences reportedly predicted most subjects' HLA-A and HLA-B alleles accurately.

Sequencing used PBMCs. This sequence was found in a man aged 35 to 55 in good health and CMV-seropositive. The chain recombines TRBV9 with TRBJ2-1; D perhaps matches TRBD2 (5 bases). The CDR3: CASSVDTAGLNEQFF. CDR3 nucleotide sequence: TGTGCCAGCAGCGTAGATACGGCAGGACTTAATGAGCAGTTCTTC.